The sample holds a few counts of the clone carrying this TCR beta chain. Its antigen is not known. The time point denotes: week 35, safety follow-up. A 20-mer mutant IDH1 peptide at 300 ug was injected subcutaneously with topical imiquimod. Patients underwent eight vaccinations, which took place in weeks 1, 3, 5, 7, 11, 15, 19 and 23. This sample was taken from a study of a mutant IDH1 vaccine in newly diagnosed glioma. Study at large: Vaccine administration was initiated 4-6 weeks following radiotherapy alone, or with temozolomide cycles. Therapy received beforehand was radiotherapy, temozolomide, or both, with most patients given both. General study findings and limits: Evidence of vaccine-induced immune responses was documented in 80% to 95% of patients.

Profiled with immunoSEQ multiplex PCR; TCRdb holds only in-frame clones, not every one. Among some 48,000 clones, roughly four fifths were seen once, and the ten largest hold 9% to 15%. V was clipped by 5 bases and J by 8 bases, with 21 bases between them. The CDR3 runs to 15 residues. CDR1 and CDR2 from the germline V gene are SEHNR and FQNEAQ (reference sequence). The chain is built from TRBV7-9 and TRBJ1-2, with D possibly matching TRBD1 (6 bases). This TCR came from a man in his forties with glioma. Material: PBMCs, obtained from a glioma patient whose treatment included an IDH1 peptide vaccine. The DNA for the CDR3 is TGTGCCAGCAGCCCCTTGGGAGGGGGTGGTCTCGGCTACACCTTC. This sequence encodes CASSPLGGGGLGYTF.